The 9 T cell receptor beta chains presented below share a single source sample, sequenced in a study of cytomegalovirus exposure and HLA in healthy donors. PCR involved 60 Vbeta and 13 Jbeta primers. TCRdb's table, derived via immunoSEQ multiplex PCR, lists solely in-frame clones and lacks some. The sample includes approximately 53,000 clones, over 60% of them seen just once. Sequencing was done on a sample of PBMCs. These TCRs come from a woman in her thirties or forties in good health and CMV-seropositive.

V and J are TRBV7-9 and TRBJ2-3; the match to TRBD2 covers 10 bases. This CDR3 is built from 14 residues. Germline trimming cut 5 bases from V and 9 bases from J; bases unmatched to any gene: 8. The germline CDR1 and CDR2 sequences are SEHNR and FQNEAQ (reference sequence). The CDR3 protein is CASSNGLAVQTQYF. As DNA, the CDR3 is TGTGCCAGCAGCAACGGACTAGCGGTGCAAACGCAGTATTTT.

V gene TRBV30 combines with J gene TRBJ1-1, with a possible D match to TRBD1 (5 bases). The CDR3 consists of 11 residues. V was cut by 4 bases and J by 6 bases, with 9 bases left in between. The germline V gene has CDR1 GTSNPN and CDR2 SVGIG (reference sequence). In DNA, the CDR3 is TGTGCCTGGACCCGGGGGGCTGAAGCTTTCTTT. It translates to CAWTRGAEAFF. The variable domain in full, with the rest retrieved from reference TRBV30 and TRBJ1-1, is SQTIHQWPATLVQPVGSPLSLECTVEGTSNPNLYWYRQAAGRGLQLLFYSVGIGQISSEVPQNLSASRPQDRQFILSSKKLLLSDSGFYLCAWTRGAEAFFGQGTRLTVV.

The V and J genes are TRBV27 and TRBJ1-5, with a weak D call TRBD1 (5 bases). Germline loops: CDR1 MNHEY, CDR2 SMNVEV (reference sequence). The CDR3 consists of 14 residues. V was clipped by 2 bases and J by 4 bases, with 9 bases between them. This CDR3 reads CASSLPGRNQPQHF. The CDR3 DNA is TGTGCCAGCAGTTTACCAGGGAGGAATCAGCCCCAGCATTTT.

This chain's CDR3 is CASSYRTGVNTEAFF. The CDR3 DNA follows: TGTGCCAGCAGTTACCGAACCGGGGTGAACACTGAAGCTTTCTTT. V and J are TRBV6-6 and TRBJ1-1; D gene uncertain. Per the germline V gene, CDR1 is MNHNY and CDR2 is SVGAGI (reference sequence). This CDR3 has 15 residues. V was pared by 2 bases and J by 0 bases, with 10 bases between.

This rearrangement joins TRBV7-9 to TRBJ2-5; no reliable D call. CDR3 length: 14 amino acids. CDR1 is SEHNR, CDR2 FQNEAQ, per germline (reference sequence). V lost 5 bases and J 2 bases, leaving 12 bases between the germline ends. CDR3 amino acids: CASSPSYGQETQYF. The CDR3 nucleotides read TGTGCCAGCAGCCCGTCTTACGGTCAAGAGACCCAGTACTTC. The full variable domain, its missing parts supplied by reference TRBV7-9 and TRBJ2-5, is DTGVSQNPRHKITKRGQNVTFRCDPISEHNRLYWYRQTLGQGPEFLTYFQNEAQLEKSRLLSDRFSAERPKGSFSTLEIQRTEQGDSAMYLCASSPSYGQETQYFGPGTRLLVL.

The V and J genes are TRBV4-1 and TRBJ2-3; a weak D match, TRBD2 (5 bases). CDR1 is MGHRA, CDR2 YSYEKL, per germline. Trimming removed 0 bases from V and 4 bases from J, with 11 bases in between. The CDR3 is 15 residues long. CDR3 DNA: TGCGCCAGCAGCCAAGATTGGTCCGGGGCAGATACGCAGTATTTT. Translated: CASSQDWSGADTQYF.

The V and J genes are TRBV12-5 and TRBJ1-2; D is uncertain. CDR3 length: 14 residues. Trimming took off 1 base at V and 4 bases at J, with 10 bases between the two ends. Germline assignment: CDR1 LGHNT and CDR2 FRNRAP. The CDR3 DNA reads as TGTGCTAGTGGTTTGGAGACATATTTCTATGGCTACACCTTC. This gives the protein CASGLETYFYGYTF.

The genes are TRBV5-6 and TRBJ1-6, with D possibly matching TRBD1 (6 bases). This CDR3 is 16 amino acids long. CDR1 is SGHDT and CDR2 is YYEEEE in the germline V gene. The V and J ends lost 4 bases and 4 bases respectively, with 15 bases between them. In DNA form, the CDR3 reads TGTGCCAGCAGCCCAGGGGACCTCGGGTATAATTCACCCCTCCACTTT. Amino acids: CASSPGDLGYNSPLHF.

The J gene is TRBJ1-2, the V gene TRBV2; 8 bases match TRBD1. Germline assignment: CDR1 SNHLY and CDR2 FYNNEI. V gave up 9 bases and J gave up 2 bases; unmatched junction bases: 14. The CDR3 is made up of 16 amino acids. The CDR3 sequence is CARETDRVSVNYGYTF. The CDR3 bases are TGTGCCAGAGAAACGGACAGGGTTTCCGTGAACTATGGCTACACCTTC.